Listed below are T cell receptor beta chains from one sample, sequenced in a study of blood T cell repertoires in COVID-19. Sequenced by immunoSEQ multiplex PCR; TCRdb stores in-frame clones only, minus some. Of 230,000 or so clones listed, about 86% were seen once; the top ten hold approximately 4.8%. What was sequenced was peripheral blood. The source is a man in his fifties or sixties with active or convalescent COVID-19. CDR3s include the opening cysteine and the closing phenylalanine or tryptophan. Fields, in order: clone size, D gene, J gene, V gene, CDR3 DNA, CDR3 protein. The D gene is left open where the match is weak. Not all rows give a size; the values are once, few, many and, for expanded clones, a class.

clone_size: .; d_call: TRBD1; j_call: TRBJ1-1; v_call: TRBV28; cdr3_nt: TGTGCCAGCAGCTCACAGGGGGCGAGGACTGAAGCTTTCTTT; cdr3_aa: CASSSQGARTEAFF
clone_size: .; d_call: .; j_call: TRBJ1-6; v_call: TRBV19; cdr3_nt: TGTGCCAGTAGTGCCGACAGTAATTCACCCCTCCACTTT; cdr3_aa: CASSADSNSPLHF
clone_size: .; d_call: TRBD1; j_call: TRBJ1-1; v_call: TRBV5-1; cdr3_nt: TGCGCCAGCAGCTCCCTAGGACAGGACGACACTGAAGCTTTCTTT; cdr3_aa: CASSSLGQDDTEAFF
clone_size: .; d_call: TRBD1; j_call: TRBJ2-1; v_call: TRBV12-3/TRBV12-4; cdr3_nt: TGTGCCAGCAGTCTGGACCCAGGGGGGCAGTTCTTC; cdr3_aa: CASSLDPGGQFF
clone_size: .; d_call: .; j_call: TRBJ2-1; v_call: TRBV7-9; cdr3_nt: TGTGCCAGCAGTCCAATTAGTGTCACTGAGCAGTTCTTC; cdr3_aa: CASSPISVTEQFF
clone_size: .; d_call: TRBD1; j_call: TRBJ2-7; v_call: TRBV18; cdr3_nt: TGTGCCAGCTCACCACCTGGGACAGCTTACGAGCAGTACTTC; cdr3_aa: CASSPPGTAYEQYF
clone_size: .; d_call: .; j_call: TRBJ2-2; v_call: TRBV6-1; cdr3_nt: TGTGCCAGCAGTGATCGCAGGGTGACCGGGGAGCTGTTTTTT; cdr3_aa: CASSDRRVTGELFF
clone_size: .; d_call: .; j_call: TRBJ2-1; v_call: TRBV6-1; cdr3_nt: TGTGCCAGCAGTGAATGGCTAGCAGGCAACAATGAGCAGTTCTTC; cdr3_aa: CASSEWLAGNNEQFF
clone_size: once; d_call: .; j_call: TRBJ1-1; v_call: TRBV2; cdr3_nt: TGTGCCAGCACTAAGGGGGGGGGTTTCACTGAAGCTTTCTTT; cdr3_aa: CASTKGGGFTEAFF
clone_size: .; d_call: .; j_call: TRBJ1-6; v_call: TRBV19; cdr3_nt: TGTGCCAGTAGTATGCTAGACCGGAATAATTCACCCCTCCACTTT; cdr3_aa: CASSMLDRNNSPLHF
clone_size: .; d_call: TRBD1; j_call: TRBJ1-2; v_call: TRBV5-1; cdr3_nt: TGCGCCAGCAGCTTGGGGCCACAGGGGGCGGACTATGGCTACACCTTC; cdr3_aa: CASSLGPQGADYGYTF
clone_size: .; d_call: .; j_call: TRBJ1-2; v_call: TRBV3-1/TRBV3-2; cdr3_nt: TGTGCCAGCAGCCAAGGGGCCACCTACCTCTATGGCTACACCTTC; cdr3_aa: CASSQGATYLYGYTF
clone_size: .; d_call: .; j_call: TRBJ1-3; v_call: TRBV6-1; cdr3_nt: TGTGCCAGCAGTGATAGCTTCGGAAACACCATATATTTT; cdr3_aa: CASSDSFGNTIYF
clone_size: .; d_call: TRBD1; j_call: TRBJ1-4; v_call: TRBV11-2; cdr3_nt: TGTGCCAGCAGCGGACAGGGTCTGTATGAAAAACTGTTTTTT; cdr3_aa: CASSGQGLYEKLFF
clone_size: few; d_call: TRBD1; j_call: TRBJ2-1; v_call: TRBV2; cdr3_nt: TGTGCCAGCAGCCTCGGGACAGGGGGTTCCTACAATGAGCAGTTCTTC; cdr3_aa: CASSLGTGGSYNEQFF
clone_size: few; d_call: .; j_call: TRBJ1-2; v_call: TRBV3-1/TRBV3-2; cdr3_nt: TGTGCCAGCAGCCATCAGGGGCCTGGGTATGGCTACACCTTC; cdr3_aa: CASSHQGPGYGYTF
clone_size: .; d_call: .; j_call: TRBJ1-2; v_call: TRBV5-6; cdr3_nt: TGTGCCAGCAGCTTGGGAGGCAGGGAAGGATATGGCTACACCTTC; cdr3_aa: CASSLGGREGYGYTF
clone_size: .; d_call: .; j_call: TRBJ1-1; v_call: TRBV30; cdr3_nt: TGTGCCTGGAGTCGGGACACTGACACTGAAGCTTTCTTT; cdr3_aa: CAWSRDTDTEAFF
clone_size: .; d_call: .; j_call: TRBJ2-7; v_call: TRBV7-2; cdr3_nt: TGTGCCAGCAGCCTTAGCTACGAGCAGTACTTC; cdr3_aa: CASSLSYEQYF
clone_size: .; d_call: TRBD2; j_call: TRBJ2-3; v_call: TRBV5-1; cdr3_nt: TGCGCCAGCAGCCGGACTAGCGGTGCAGATACGCAGTATTTT; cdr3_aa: CASSRTSGADTQYF
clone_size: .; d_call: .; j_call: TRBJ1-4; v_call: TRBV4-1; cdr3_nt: TGCGCCAGCAGCCCTACCTTCGTTTCGGGGGCAACTAATGAAAAACTGTTTTTT; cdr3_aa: CASSPTFVSGATNEKLFF
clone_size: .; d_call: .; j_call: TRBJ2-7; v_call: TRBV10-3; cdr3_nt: TGTGCCATCAGTGAGTCCGGGTCATCCTACGAGCAGTACTTC; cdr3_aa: CAISESGSSYEQYF
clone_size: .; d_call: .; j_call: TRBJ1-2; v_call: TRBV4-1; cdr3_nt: TGCGCCAGCAGCCAAGCCAGGGACTATGGCTACACCTTC; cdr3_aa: CASSQARDYGYTF
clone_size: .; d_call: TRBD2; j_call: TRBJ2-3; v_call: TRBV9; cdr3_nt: TGTGCCAGCAGCACTAGCGGGGGGAGGACGGATACGCAGTATTTT; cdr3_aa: CASSTSGGRTDTQYF
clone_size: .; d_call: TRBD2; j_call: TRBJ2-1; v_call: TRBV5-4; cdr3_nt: TGTGCCAGCAGCTCCTCTAGCGGGGGCCCGAGCTCCTACAATGAGCAGTTCTTC; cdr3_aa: CASSSSSGGPSSYNEQFF
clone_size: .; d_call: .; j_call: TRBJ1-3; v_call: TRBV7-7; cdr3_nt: TGTGCCAGCAGCAAGGACAGAGGAAACACCATATATTTT; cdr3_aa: CASSKDRGNTIYF
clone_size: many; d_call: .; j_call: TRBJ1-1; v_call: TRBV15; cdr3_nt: TGTGCCACCAGCAGAGAGTTGCAGGGAACTGAAGCTTTCTTT; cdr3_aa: CATSRELQGTEAFF
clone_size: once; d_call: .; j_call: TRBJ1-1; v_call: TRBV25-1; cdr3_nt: TGTGCCAGCAGTCAGATTTCGATGAACACTGAAGCTTTCTTT; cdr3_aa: CASSQISMNTEAFF
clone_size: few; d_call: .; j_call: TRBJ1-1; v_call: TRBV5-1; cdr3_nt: TGCGCCAGCAGCTGGAGGATGAACACTGAAGCTTTCTTT; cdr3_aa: CASSWRMNTEAFF
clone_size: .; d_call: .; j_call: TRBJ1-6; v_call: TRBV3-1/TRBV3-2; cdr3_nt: TGTGCCAGCAGCCAAGATTCCGGGAACAATTCACCCCTCCACTTT; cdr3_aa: CASSQDSGNNSPLHF
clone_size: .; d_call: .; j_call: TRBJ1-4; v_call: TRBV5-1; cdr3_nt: TGCGCCAGCAGTCGGACTAATGAAAAACTGTTTTTT; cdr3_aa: CASSRTNEKLFF
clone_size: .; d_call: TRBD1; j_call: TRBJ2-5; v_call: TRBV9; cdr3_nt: TGTGCCAGCAGCGTAGGACAGGGGGCTTTGGAGACCCAGTACTTC; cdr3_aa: CASSVGQGALETQYF
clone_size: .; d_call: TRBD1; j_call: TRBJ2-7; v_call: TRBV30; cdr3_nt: TGTGCCTGGAGGTCGGACAGGGACAACGAGCAGTACTTC; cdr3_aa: CAWRSDRDNEQYF
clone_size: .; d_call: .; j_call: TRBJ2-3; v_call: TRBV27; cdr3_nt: .; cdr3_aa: CASSSSGQGLDTQYF
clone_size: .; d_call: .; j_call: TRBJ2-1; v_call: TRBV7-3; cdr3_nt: TGTGCCAGCAGCTCCTCGGGACTGCGCGACAATGAGCAGTTCTTC; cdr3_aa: CASSSSGLRDNEQFF
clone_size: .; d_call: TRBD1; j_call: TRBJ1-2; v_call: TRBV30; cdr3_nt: TGTGCCTGGAGTTTGGAGGGGACAGCCTATGGCTACACCTTC; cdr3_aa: CAWSLEGTAYGYTF
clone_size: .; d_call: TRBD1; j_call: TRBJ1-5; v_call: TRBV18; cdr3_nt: TGTGCCAGCTCCCCCGGACAGGGTTGGCAGCCCCAGCATTTT; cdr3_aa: CASSPGQGWQPQHF